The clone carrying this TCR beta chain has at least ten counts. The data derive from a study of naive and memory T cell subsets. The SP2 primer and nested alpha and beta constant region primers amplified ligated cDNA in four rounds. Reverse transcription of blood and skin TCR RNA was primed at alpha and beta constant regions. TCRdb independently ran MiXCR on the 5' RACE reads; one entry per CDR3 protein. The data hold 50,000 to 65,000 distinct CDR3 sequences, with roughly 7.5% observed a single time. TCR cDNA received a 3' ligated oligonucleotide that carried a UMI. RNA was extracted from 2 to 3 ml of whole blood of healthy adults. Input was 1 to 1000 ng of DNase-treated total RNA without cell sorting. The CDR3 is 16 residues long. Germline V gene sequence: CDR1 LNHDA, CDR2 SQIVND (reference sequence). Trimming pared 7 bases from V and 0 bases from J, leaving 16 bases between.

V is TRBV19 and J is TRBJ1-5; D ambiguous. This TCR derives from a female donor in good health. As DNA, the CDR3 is TGTGCCAGTATGGCGGACCGCTCGTATAGCAATCAGCCCCAGCATTTT. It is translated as CASMADRSYSNQPQHF.